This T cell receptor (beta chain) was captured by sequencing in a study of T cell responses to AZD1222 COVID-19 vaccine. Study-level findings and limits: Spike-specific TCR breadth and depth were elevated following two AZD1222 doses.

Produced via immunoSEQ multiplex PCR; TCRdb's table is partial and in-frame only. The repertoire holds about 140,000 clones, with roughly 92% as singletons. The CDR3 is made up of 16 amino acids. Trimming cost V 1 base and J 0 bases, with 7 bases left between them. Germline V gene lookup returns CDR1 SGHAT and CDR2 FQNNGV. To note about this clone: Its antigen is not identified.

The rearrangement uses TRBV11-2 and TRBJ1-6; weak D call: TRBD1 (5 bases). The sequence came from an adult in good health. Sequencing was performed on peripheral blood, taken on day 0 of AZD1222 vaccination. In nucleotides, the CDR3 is TGTGCCAGCAGCTTAGGTACAGGCTCCTATAATTCACCCCTCCACTTT. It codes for CASSLGTGSYNSPLHF.